The clone carrying this T cell receptor (beta chain) was detected a few times. Its target is unknown. The sample originates from a study of blood T cells in healthy people across ages. Trimming took 10 bases from V and 1 from J, leaving 4 bases between them. Per the germline V gene, CDR1 is ENHRY and CDR2 is SYGVKD. The CDR3 is made up of 10 amino acids. Findings and caveats of the study: In older individuals, TCR beta diversity per million T cells was lower, falling roughly linearly with age. Correlation between TCR beta diversity and naive T cell percentage was strong. Any changes in expanded clonotypes were possibly confounded, as donor CMV status remained unknown.

With a J-beta primer mix and a sample-barcoded 5' primer, a second PCR ran roughly 6 to 12 cycles. Template switching added a 12-random-nucleotide identifier to every cDNA molecule. TCRdb re-called the 5' RACE reads through MiXCR, storing one row per CDR3 protein. The sample carries 890,000 or so distinct CDR3 sequences, approximately 67% recorded once. The sample consisted of blood. The chain links TRBV10-3 to TRBJ2-5, with unresolved D. The TCR was taken from a man between 25 and 39 years old in good health. The CDR3 here is CATFQETQYF. The DNA for the CDR3 is TGTGCCACCTTCCAAGAGACCCAGTACTTC.